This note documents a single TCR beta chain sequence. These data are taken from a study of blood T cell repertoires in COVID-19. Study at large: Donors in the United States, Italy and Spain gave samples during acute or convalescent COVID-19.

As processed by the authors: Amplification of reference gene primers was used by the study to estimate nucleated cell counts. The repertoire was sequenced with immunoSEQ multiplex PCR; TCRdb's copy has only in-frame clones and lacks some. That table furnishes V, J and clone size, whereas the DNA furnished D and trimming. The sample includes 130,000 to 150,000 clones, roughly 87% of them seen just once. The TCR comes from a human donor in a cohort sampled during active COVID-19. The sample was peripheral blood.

DNA of the CDR3: TGTGCCAGCAGTACCTCACAGGGGGCGGGGGAGACCCAGTACTTC. Translating gives CASSTSQGAGETQYF. This chain joins TRBV2 and TRBJ2-5; TRBD1 aligns across 9 bases. Germline-derived CDR1 and CDR2 are SNHLY and FYNNEI. V lost 5 bases and J lost 5; bases outside the gene matches: 9. The CDR3 length is 15 residues.